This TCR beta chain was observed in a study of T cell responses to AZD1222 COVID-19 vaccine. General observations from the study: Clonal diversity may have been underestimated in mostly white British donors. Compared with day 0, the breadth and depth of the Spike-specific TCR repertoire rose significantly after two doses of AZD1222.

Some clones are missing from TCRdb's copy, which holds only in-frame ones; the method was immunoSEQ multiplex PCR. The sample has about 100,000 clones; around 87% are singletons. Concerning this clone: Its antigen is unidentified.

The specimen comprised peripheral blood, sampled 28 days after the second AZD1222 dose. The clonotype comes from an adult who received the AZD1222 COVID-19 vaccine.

This CDR3 reads CATSDWAGAGANVLTF. The CDR3 region has the DNA TGTGCCACCAGTGATTGGGCAGGGGCCGGGGCCAACGTCCTGACTTTC. The chain uses TRBV24-1 and TRBJ2-6, with D perhaps matching TRBD1 (6 bases). The V end was cut by 2 bases, the J end by 4 bases, with 11 bases between. The length of the CDR3 is 16 residues. CDR1 KGHDR and CDR2 SFDVKD come from the germline V gene.